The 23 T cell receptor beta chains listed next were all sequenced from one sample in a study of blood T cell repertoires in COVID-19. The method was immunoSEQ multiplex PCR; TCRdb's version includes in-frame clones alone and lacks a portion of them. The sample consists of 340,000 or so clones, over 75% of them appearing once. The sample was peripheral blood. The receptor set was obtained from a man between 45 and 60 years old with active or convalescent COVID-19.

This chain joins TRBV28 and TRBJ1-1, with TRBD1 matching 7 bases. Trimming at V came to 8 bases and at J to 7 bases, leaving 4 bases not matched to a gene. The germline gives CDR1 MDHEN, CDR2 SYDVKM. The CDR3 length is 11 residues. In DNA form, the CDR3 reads TGTGCCAGCCAGGGACAGCGTGAAGCTTTCTTT. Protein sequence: CASQGQREAFF.

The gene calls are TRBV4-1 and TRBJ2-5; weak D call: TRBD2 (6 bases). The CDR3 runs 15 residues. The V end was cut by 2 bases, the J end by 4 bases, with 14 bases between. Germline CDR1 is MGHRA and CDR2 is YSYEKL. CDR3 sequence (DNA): TGCGCCAGCAGCCAAAAATCCGGGACTTTAGAGACCCAGTACTTC. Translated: CASSQKSGTLETQYF.

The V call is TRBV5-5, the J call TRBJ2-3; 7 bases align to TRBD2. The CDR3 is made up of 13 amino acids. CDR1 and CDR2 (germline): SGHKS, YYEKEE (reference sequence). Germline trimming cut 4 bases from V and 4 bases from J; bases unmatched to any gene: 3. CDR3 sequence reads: CASSPGRADTQYF. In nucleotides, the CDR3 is TGTGCCAGCAGCCCGGGGAGGGCAGATACGCAGTATTTT.

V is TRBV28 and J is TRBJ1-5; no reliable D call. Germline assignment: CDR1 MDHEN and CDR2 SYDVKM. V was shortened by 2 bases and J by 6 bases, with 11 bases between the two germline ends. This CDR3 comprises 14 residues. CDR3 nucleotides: TGTGCCAGCAGTTTAGGGATTCGGGGTCAGCCCCAGCATTTT. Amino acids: CASSLGIRGQPQHF.

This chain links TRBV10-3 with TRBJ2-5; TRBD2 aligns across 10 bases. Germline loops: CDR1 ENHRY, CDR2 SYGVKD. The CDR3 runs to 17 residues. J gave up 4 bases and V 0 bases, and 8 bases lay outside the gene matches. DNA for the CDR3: TGTGCCATCAGTGAGTCAGTAGCGGGAGGACTTTTAGAGACCCAGTACTTC. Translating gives CAISESVAGGLLETQYF.

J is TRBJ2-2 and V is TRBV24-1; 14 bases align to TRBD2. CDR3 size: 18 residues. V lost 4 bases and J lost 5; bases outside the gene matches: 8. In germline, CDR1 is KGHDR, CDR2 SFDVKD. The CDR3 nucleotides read TGTGCCACCAGTGACGGACCGGGACTAGCGGGAGATACCGGGGAGCTGTTTTTT. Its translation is CATSDGPGLAGDTGELFF.

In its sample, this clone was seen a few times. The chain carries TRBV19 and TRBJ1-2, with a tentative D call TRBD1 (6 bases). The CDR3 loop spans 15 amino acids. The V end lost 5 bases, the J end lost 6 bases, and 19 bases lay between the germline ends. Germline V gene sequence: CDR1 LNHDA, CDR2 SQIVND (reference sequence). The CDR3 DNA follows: TGTGCCAGTAGTCCTCCCGGGACATACATCGATGGCTACACCTTC. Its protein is CASSPPGTYIDGYTF.

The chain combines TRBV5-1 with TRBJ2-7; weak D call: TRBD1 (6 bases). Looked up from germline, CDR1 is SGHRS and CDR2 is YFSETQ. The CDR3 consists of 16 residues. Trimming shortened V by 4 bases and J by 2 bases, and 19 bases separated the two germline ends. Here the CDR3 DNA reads TGCGCCAGCAGCCAAGCAGGGACAAATCTAGCCTACGAGCAGTACTTC. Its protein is CASSQAGTNLAYEQYF.

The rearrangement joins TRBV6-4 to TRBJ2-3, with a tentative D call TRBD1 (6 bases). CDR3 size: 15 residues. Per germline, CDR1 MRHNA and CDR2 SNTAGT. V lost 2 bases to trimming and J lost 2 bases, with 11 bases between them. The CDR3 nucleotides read TGTGCCAGCAGTGACCCAGGACAGCCCACAGATACGCAGTATTTT. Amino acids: CASSDPGQPTDTQYF.

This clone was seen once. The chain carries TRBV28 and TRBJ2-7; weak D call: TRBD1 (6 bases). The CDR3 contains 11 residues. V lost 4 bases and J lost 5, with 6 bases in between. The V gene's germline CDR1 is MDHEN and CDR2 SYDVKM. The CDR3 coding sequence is TGTGCCAGCAGTTACAGGGACGAGCAGTACTTC. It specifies CASSYRDEQYF. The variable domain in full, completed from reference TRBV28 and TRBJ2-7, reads DVKVTQSSRYLVKRTGEKVFLECVQDMDHENMFWYRQDPGLGLRLIYFSYDVKMKEKGDIPEGYSVSREKKERFSLILESASTNQTSMYLCASSYRDEQYFGPGTRLTVT.

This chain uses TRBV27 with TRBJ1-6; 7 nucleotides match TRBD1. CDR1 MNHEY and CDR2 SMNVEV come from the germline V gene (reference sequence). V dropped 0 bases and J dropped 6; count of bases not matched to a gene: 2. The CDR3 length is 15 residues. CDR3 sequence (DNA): TGTGCCAGCAGTTTATCGGGGACAGCTAATTCACCCCTCCACTTT. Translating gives CASSLSGTANSPLHF.

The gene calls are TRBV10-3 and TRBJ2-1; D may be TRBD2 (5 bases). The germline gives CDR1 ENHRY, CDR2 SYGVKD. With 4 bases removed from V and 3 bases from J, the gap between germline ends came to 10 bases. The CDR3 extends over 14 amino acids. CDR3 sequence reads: CAISAAGVYNEQFF. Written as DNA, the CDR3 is TGTGCCATCAGTGCGGCGGGCGTCTACAATGAGCAGTTCTTC.

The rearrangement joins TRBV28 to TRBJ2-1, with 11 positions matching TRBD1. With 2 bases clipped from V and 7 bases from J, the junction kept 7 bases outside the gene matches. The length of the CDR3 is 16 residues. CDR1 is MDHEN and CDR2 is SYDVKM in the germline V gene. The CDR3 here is CASSLEGQGVSNEQFF. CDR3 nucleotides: TGTGCCAGCAGTTTAGAGGGACAGGGGGTAAGTAATGAGCAGTTCTTC.

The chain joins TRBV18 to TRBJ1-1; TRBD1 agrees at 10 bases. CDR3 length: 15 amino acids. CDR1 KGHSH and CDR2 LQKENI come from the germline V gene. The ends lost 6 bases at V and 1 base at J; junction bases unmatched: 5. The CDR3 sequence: CASSDRGWGNTEAFF. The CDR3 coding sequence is TGTGCCAGCTCGGACAGGGGGTGGGGGAACACTGAAGCTTTCTTT.

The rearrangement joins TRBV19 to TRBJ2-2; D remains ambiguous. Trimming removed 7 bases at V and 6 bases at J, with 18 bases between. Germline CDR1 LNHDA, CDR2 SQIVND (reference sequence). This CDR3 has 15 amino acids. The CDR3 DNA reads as TGTGCCAGTACCTCGCATGCGAGGTCTCCCGGGGAGCTGTTTTTT. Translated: CASTSHARSPGELFF.

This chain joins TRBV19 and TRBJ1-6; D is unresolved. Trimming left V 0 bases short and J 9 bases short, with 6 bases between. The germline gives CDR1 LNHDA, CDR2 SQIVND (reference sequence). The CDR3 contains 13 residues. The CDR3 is CASSIDRGSPLHF. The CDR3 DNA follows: TGTGCCAGTAGTATAGATCGGGGTTCACCCCTCCACTTT.

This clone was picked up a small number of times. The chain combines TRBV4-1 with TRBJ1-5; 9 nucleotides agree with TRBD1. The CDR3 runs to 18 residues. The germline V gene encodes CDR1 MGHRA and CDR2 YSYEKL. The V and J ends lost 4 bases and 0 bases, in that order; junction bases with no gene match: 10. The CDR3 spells CASSPGQGPGYSNQPQHF. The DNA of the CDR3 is TGCGCCAGCAGCCCAGGACAGGGGCCGGGGTATAGCAATCAGCCCCAGCATTTT.

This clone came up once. CDR3 DNA: TGTGCCAGCTCACCACCGCTCGACAGCCACTCTGGAAACACCATATATTTT. This sequence encodes CASSPPLDSHSGNTIYF. V and J are TRBV18 and TRBJ1-3; possible D gene TRBD1, 5 bases. Germline V CDR1 and CDR2: KGHSH, LQKENI. Trimming took 0 bases from V and 0 from J, leaving 12 bases between them. This CDR3 spans 17 amino acids.

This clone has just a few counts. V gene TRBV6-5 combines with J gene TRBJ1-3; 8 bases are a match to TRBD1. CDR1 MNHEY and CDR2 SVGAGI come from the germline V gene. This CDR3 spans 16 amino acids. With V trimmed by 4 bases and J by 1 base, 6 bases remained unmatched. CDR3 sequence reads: CASSSQQGVSGNTIYF. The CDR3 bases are TGTGCCAGCAGTTCCCAACAGGGGGTTTCTGGAAACACCATATATTTT.

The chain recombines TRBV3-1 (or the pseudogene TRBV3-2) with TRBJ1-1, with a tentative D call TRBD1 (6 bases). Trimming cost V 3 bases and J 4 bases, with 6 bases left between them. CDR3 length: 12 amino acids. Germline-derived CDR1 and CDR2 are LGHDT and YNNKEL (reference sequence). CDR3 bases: TGTGCCAGCAGCCAGACAGGCACTGAAGCTTTCTTT. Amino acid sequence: CASSQTGTEAFF.

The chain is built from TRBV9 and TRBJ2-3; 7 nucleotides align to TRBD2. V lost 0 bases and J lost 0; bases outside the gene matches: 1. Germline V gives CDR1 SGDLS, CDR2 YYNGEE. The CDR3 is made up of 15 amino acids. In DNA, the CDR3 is TGTGCCAGCAGCGTAGGAGCGGGGAGCACAGATACGCAGTATTTT. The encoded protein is CASSVGAGSTDTQYF.

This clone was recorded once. The CDR3 is CASSPTTTEAFF. The DNA for the CDR3 is TGTGCCAGCTCACCCACGACTACTGAAGCTTTCTTT. V gene TRBV18 combines with J gene TRBJ1-1; D ambiguous. V shed 3 bases and J shed 5 bases, with 7 bases lying between them. Per the germline V gene, CDR1 is KGHSH and CDR2 is LQKENI. The CDR3 is 12 amino acids.

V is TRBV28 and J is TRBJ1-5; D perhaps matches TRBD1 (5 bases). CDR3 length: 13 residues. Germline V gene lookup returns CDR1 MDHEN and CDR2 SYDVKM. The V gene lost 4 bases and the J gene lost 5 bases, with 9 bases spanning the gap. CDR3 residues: CASSSNRYQPQHF. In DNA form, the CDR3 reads TGTGCCAGCAGTTCCAACAGGTATCAGCCCCAGCATTTT.